The 30 T cell receptor beta chains listed next were all sequenced from one sample in a study of blood T cell repertoires in COVID-19. Sequencing was performed with immunoSEQ multiplex PCR; in TCRdb, only in-frame clones are kept and a portion is missing. Among some 150,000 clones listed, roughly 90% were seen once. Sequencing used peripheral blood. The source is a woman in her sixties or seventies with COVID-19, enrolled during active disease.

This chain links TRBV27 with TRBJ1-2, with D possibly being TRBD1 (5 bases). The CDR3 extends over 13 amino acids. Between the trimmed V and J ends, which lost 6 bases and 6 bases, there was a span of 14 bases. Looked up from germline, CDR1 is MNHEY and CDR2 is SMNVEV (reference sequence). The chain's CDR3 is CASRLTDVHGYTF. CDR3 bases: TGTGCCAGCAGACTGACAGACGTTCATGGCTACACCTTC.

This rearrangement joins TRBV5-1 to TRBJ2-7; D is ambiguous. CDR3 length: 17 residues. With 0 bases removed from V and 0 bases from J, the gap between germline ends came to 16 bases. The germline CDR1 and CDR2 sequences are SGHRS and YFSETQ. The CDR3 loop reads CASSLALGPPGSYEQYF. The CDR3, as DNA: TGCGCCAGCAGCTTGGCCTTAGGCCCCCCAGGCTCCTACGAGCAGTACTTC.

This clone appeared a single time. The rearrangement links TRBV4-3 to TRBJ2-7; 8 bases align to TRBD1. V lost 4 bases and J lost 0; bases outside the gene matches: 5. Germline CDR1 reads LGHNA; CDR2 reads YSLEER. This CDR3 contains 15 residues. The CDR3 sequence: CASSPGTGPSYEQYF. The CDR3 nucleotides read TGCGCCAGCAGCCCCGGGACAGGACCCTCCTACGAGCAGTACTTC.

The V call is TRBV3-1 (or the pseudogene TRBV3-2), the J call TRBJ2-1; 9 bases align to TRBD2. The CDR3 extends over 17 amino acids. J was trimmed by 7 bases and V by 3 bases; bases with no gene match: 13. Germline V gives CDR1 LGHDT, CDR2 YNNKEL (reference sequence). For the CDR3, the DNA is TGTGCCAGCAGCCAGGCCAACAGCGGGAGGCTTAAAAATGAGCAGTTCTTC. It is translated as CASSQANSGRLKNEQFF.

This rearrangement joins TRBV11-2 to TRBJ2-1; 15 nucleotides align to TRBD2. The CDR3 is made up of 18 amino acids. The junction had 5 bases not matched to a gene; V was cut back by 5 bases and J by 0 bases. Germline values: CDR1 SGHAT, CDR2 FQNNGV. The CDR3 DNA reads TGTGCCAGCAGCCCGGGGACTAGCGGGAGGAGCTCCTACAATGAGCAGTTCTTC. Protein sequence: CASSPGTSGRSSYNEQFF.

V usage is TRBV19 and J usage is TRBJ1-4; the D gene is possibly TRBD1 (6 bases). Germline V gene sequence: CDR1 LNHDA, CDR2 SQIVND (reference sequence). The CDR3 length is 16 residues. V gave up 1 base and J gave up 8 bases, with 17 bases separating them. This CDR3 is CASSIAHRVFFEKLFF. The CDR3 coding sequence is TGTGCCAGTAGTATAGCCCACAGGGTTTTCTTCGAAAAACTGTTTTTT. Full variable domain (outside the CDR3, taken from reference TRBV19 and TRBJ1-4): DGGITQSPKYLFRKEGQNVTLSCEQNLNHDAMYWYRQDPGQGLRLIYYSQIVNDFQKGDIAEGYSVSREKKESFPLTVTSAQKNPTAFYLCASSIAHRVFFEKLFFGSGTQLSVL.

V is TRBV11-3 and J is TRBJ1-1; no firm D call. Germline V lookup: CDR1 SGHNT, CDR2 YENEEA. Trimming left V 5 bases short and J 8 bases short, with 12 bases between. CDR3 length equals 12 residues. CDR3 nucleotides: TGTGCCAGCAGCCCGGTTAGAGCAGAAGCTTTCTTT. Amino acids: CASSPVRAEAFF.

The genes are TRBV6-5 and TRBJ2-5, with 7 bases lining up with TRBD1. Germline assignment: CDR1 MNHEY and CDR2 SVGAGI. This CDR3 has 15 amino acids. J lost 2 bases, V lost 2 bases, and 5 bases had no gene match. Here the CDR3 reads CASSYLSRGQETQYF. In DNA form, the CDR3 reads TGTGCCAGCAGTTACCTTAGCAGGGGGCAAGAGACCCAGTACTTC.

This chain connects TRBV28 to TRBJ1-2; possibly TRBD1 for D (5 bases). From germline, CDR1 is MDHEN and CDR2 SYDVKM. The CDR3 totals 13 residues. Trimming cost V 5 bases and J 5 bases, with 12 bases left between them. Here the CDR3 DNA reads TGTGCCAGCAGTGAACAGGTGGATTATGGCTACACCTTC. Translation gives CASSEQVDYGYTF.

The chain joins TRBV2 to TRBJ1-4; 9 positions agree with TRBD1. Germline V gene data show CDR1 as SNHLY and CDR2 as FYNNEI. This CDR3 spans 14 amino acids. The J segment lost 7 bases and the V segment lost 7 bases, leaving 7 bases of the junction unmatched. The CDR3 sequence is CASTLTGGGEKLFF. The CDR3 bases are TGTGCCAGCACCCTGACAGGGGGGGGTGAAAAACTGTTTTTT.

The chain carries TRBV4-3 and TRBJ1-1, with a possible D match to TRBD1 (6 bases). V lost 0 bases and J lost 5, with 10 bases in between. The CDR3 is 14 amino acids. CDR1 and CDR2 (germline): LGHNA, YSLEER. CDR3 coding DNA: TGCGCCAGCAGCCAAGATCAGGGGCCTACTGAAGCTTTCTTT. It translates to CASSQDQGPTEAFF.

The gene calls are TRBV6-2 or TRBV6-3 and TRBJ2-1, with 8 bases matching TRBD2. Germline V gives CDR1 MNHEY, CDR2 SVGEGT. CDR3 length equals 16 residues. The trim removed 6 bases at V and 0 bases at J, leaving 7 bases unmatched. The CDR3 nucleotides read TGTGCCAGCAGCCGACTAGCGCCGAGCTCCTACAATGAGCAGTTCTTC. It is translated as CASSRLAPSSYNEQFF.

The chain is built from TRBV9 and TRBJ1-5, with D unclear. There are 13 residues in the CDR3. Per the germline V gene, CDR1 is SGDLS and CDR2 is YYNGEE. With 0 bases removed from V and 4 bases from J, the gap between germline ends came to 5 bases. The CDR3 bases are TGTGCCAGCAGCGTAGTGGAGAATCAGCCCCAGCATTTT. Its protein is CASSVVENQPQHF.

The chain carries TRBV27 and TRBJ2-3, with 11 bases lining up with TRBD2. This CDR3 has 14 amino acids. The V segment lost 7 bases and the J segment 6 bases; nucleotides outside the gene matches: 6. From germline, CDR1 is MNHEY and CDR2 SMNVEV (reference sequence). CDR3 amino acids: CASTLSGRGDTQYF. CDR3 coding DNA: TGTGCCAGCACCCTTAGCGGGAGGGGGGATACGCAGTATTTT.

The rearrangement links TRBV10-3 to TRBJ2-3; TRBD2 agrees at 9 bases. V lost 5 bases and J lost 0; bases outside the gene matches: 0. The CDR3 totals 14 residues. Germline loops: CDR1 ENHRY, CDR2 SYGVKD. The CDR3 protein is CAISSGRSTDTQYF. CDR3 bases: TGTGCCATCAGTAGCGGGAGGAGCACAGATACGCAGTATTTT.

The rearrangement joins TRBV10-3 to TRBJ2-7; 9 bases agree with TRBD2. CDR1 ENHRY and CDR2 SYGVKD come from the germline V gene. The CDR3 loop spans 14 amino acids. Trimming took 7 bases from V and 0 from J; bases not matched to a gene: 4. CDR3 protein: CAIMRLADSYEQYF. In nucleotides, the CDR3 is TGTGCCATCATGCGACTAGCGGACTCCTACGAGCAGTACTTC.

The rearrangement links TRBV11-2 to TRBJ1-5; TRBD1 matches at 7 bases. Trimming cost V 3 bases and J 5 bases; bases outside gene matches: 7. Germline CDR1 and CDR2: SGHAT and FQNNGV. The CDR3 contains 15 residues. CDR3 nucleotides: TGTGCCAGCAGCTTGGCAGGGGGATACGATCAGCCCCAGCATTTT. This codes for CASSLAGGYDQPQHF.

The rearrangement joins TRBV10-3 to TRBJ2-1; TRBD2 matches at 16 bases. The CDR3 consists of 18 residues. Germline assignment: CDR1 ENHRY and CDR2 SYGVKD. V shed 6 bases, J shed 0 bases, and the junction held 5 bases outside the gene matches. As DNA, the CDR3 is TGTGCCATCAGGGGACTAGCGGGAGGGATAAGCTCCTACAATGAGCAGTTCTTC. Translated, it gives CAIRGLAGGISSYNEQFF.

The chain couples TRBV18 to TRBJ2-4; D is unresolved. The CDR3 sequence is 15 residues long. Germline V lookup: CDR1 KGHSH, CDR2 LQKENI. Trimming pared 3 bases from V and 1 base from J, leaving 10 bases between. The CDR3 DNA follows: TGTGCCAGCTCACCGAAGATAGAGGCCAAAAACATTCAGTACTTC. This translates into CASSPKIEAKNIQYF.

The chain carries TRBV5-6 and TRBJ2-7; D is perhaps TRBD1 (5 bases). With 0 bases removed from V and 0 bases from J, the gap between germline ends came to 7 bases. The V gene's germline CDR1 is SGHDT and CDR2 YYEEEE. This CDR3 comprises 14 residues. CDR3 region: CASSLDQGSYEQYF. CDR3 DNA: TGTGCCAGCAGCTTGGATCAGGGCTCCTACGAGCAGTACTTC. The full variable domain, with the rest looked up from reference TRBV5-6 and TRBJ2-7, is DAGVTQSPTHLIKTRGQQVTLRCSPKSGHDTVSWYQQALGQGPQFIFQYYEEEERQRGNFPDRFSGHQFPNYSSELNVNALLLGDSALYLCASSLDQGSYEQYFGPGTRLTVT.

The rearrangement links TRBV6-5 to TRBJ2-5; TRBD1 matches 7 bases. The germline CDR1 and CDR2 sequences are MNHEY and SVGAGI. V gave up 8 bases and J gave up 2 bases; unmatched junction bases: 11. The CDR3 consists of 15 residues. The CDR3, as DNA: TGTGCCAGCTCTGACGTGAGACAGGGTCAAGAGACCCAGTACTTC. Translating gives CASSDVRQGQETQYF.

The chain has TRBV3-1 (or the pseudogene TRBV3-2) and TRBJ2-1; no clear D. V dropped 1 base and J dropped 0 bases, with 7 bases sitting between them. Germline CDR1 reads LGHDT; CDR2 reads YNNKEL (reference sequence). There are 15 residues in the CDR3. The CDR3 spells CASSQAGSSYNEQFF. The CDR3 region has the DNA TGTGCCAGCAGCCAAGCGGGTAGCTCCTACAATGAGCAGTTCTTC.

The chain combines TRBV30 with TRBJ2-1; 7 nucleotides line up with TRBD1. CDR1 GTSNPN and CDR2 SVGIG come from the germline V gene (reference sequence). The CDR3 is 15 amino acids. With V trimmed by 2 bases and J by 3 bases, 7 bases remained unmatched. The CDR3 nucleotides read TGTGCCTGGAGTTATCTCGGGACAGACTACAATGAGCAGTTCTTC. As protein: CAWSYLGTDYNEQFF.

The chain carries TRBV5-1 and TRBJ2-1; a weak D match, TRBD1 (6 bases). This CDR3 spans 13 amino acids. Germline assignment: CDR1 SGHRS and CDR2 YFSETQ. Trimming stripped 2 bases from V and 8 bases from J, with 11 bases between. The CDR3 here is CASSLRTADEQFF. For the CDR3, the DNA is TGCGCCAGCAGCTTACGGACAGCAGATGAGCAGTTCTTC.

The CDR3 bases are TGTGCCAGCTCACCAGATCGGACTAGCAATATTGAGCAGTTCTTC. Translated: CASSPDRTSNIEQFF. The chain is built from TRBV18 and TRBJ2-1; 8 bases fit TRBD2. CDR1 and CDR2 (germline): KGHSH, LQKENI. V was pared by 2 bases and J by 9 bases, with 9 bases of the junction left unmatched. The CDR3 runs 15 residues.

The chain combines TRBV30 with TRBJ2-3; 7 bases are a match to TRBD2. The CDR3 extends over 15 amino acids. J was trimmed by 1 base and V by 3 bases; bases with no gene match: 7. Germline CDR1 and CDR2: GTSNPN and SVGIG (reference sequence). The CDR3 nucleotides are TGTGCCTGGAGCCCCGGGAGGTGGGGCACAGATACGCAGTATTTT. The encoded protein is CAWSPGRWGTDTQYF.

The CDR3: CASSLQGAKVYEQYF. CDR3 nucleotides: TGTGCCAGCAGTTTACAGGGGGCTAAAGTCTACGAGCAGTACTTC. The chain uses TRBV27 and TRBJ2-7; 8 bases are shared with TRBD1. The V and J ends lost 2 bases and 3 bases, in that order; junction bases with no gene match: 6. Germline V lookup: CDR1 MNHEY, CDR2 SMNVEV (reference sequence). The CDR3 sequence is 15 residues long.

Turning to this clone: One end of the junction is discordant with germline, which a read error may explain. V usage is TRBV18 and J usage is TRBJ2-3; no clear D. This CDR3 spans 15 amino acids. CDR1 and CDR2 from the germline V gene are KGHSH and LQKENI. The CDR3 sequence is CASSPQPPSENTQYF. The CDR3 coding sequence is TGTGCCAGCTCGCCACAGCCGCCGTCCGAAAATACGCAGTATTTT.

About this clone itself: It may be a read error: a sequence one base away is much more abundant. The CDR3: CASSVTGAGNTIYF. The CDR3 coding sequence is TGTGCCAGCAGCGTAACAGGGGCTGGAAACACCATATATTTT. V and J are TRBV9 and TRBJ1-3; 7 bases agree with TRBD1. Germline V gene data show CDR1 as SGDLS and CDR2 as YYNGEE. CDR3 size: 14 residues. J gave up 2 bases and V 1 base, and 0 bases lay outside the gene matches.

The genes are TRBV5-1 and TRBJ2-1; TRBD2 agrees at 12 bases. Germline lookup yields CDR1 SGHRS and CDR2 YFSETQ. Trimming cost V 3 bases and J 7 bases; bases outside gene matches: 5. The CDR3 is made up of 15 amino acids. CDR3 amino acids: CASSSTSGSRNEQFF. CDR3 DNA: TGCGCCAGCAGCTCGACTAGCGGGAGTCGAAATGAGCAGTTCTTC.